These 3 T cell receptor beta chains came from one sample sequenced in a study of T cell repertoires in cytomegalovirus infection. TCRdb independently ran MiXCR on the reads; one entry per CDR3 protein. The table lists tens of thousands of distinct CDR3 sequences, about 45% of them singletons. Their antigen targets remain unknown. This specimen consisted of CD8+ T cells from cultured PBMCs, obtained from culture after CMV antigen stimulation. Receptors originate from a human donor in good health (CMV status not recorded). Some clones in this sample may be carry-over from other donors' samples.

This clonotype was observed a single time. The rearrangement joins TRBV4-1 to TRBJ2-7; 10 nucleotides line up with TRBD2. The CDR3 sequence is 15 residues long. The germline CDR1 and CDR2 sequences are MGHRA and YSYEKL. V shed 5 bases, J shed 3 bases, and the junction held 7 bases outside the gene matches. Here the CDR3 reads CASSSRTSGRYEQYF. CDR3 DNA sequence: TGCGCCAGCAGCTCGCGGACTAGCGGACGCTACGAGCAGTACTTC.

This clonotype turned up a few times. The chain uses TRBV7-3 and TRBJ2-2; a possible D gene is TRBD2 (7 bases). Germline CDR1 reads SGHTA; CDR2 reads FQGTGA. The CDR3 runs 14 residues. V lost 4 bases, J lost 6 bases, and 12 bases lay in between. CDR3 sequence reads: CASSSGGRAGELFF. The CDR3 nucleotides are TGTGCCAGCAGCTCGGGGGGCCGAGCCGGGGAGCTGTTTTTT.

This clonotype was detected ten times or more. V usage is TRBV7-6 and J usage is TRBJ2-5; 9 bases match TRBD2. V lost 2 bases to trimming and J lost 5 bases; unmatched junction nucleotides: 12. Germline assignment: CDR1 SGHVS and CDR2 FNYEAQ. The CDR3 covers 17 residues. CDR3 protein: CASSLSSGGRVLETQYF. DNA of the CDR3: TGTGCCAGCAGCTTAAGTAGCGGGGGCCGGGTTTTGGAGACCCAGTACTTC. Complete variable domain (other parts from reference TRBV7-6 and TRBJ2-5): GAGVSQSPRYKVTKRGQDVALRCDPISGHVSLYWYRQALGQGPEFLTYFNYEAQQDKSGLPNDRFSAERPEGSISTLTIQRTEQRDSAMYRCASSLSSGGRVLETQYFGPGTRLLVL.